This is a list of T cell receptor beta chains from one sample in a study of blood T cell repertoires in COVID-19. Sequenced by immunoSEQ multiplex PCR; TCRdb stores in-frame clones only, minus some. The sample carries some 380,000 clones, around 87% recorded once. The sequencing sample was made of PBMCs or T cells enriched from blood (not recorded which). The receptors come from a man aged 25 to 40 who had recovered from COVID-19. Each CDR3 is given with its conserved first and last residue. D genes are given only for firm matches. Not all rows give a size; the values are once, few, many and, for expanded clones, a class.

len: 14
d_gene: TRBD1
j_gene: TRBJ1-4
v_gene: TRBV5-1
abundance: -
CDR3nt: TGCGCCAGCAGCTTCGGACAGGGTTATGAAAAACTGTTTTTT
CDR3aa: CASSFGQGYEKLFF

len: 14
d_gene: -
j_gene: TRBJ1-6
v_gene: TRBV6-5
abundance: -
CDR3nt: TGTGCCAGCAGTCGAGTCACCACAGGTTCACCCCTCCACTTT
CDR3aa: CASSRVTTGSPLHF

len: 13
d_gene: -
j_gene: TRBJ2-2
v_gene: TRBV30
abundance: -
CDR3nt: TGTGCCCTGGCGGGGGCAGACACCGGGGAGCTGTTTTTT
CDR3aa: CALAGADTGELFF

len: 12
d_gene: -
j_gene: TRBJ2-1
v_gene: TRBV5-1
abundance: -
CDR3nt: TGCGCCAGCAGCTTGGATAGCCCGGAGCAGTTCTTC
CDR3aa: CASSLDSPEQFF

len: 14
d_gene: -
j_gene: TRBJ1-2
v_gene: TRBV6-5
abundance: -
CDR3nt: TGTGCCAGCAGTTACGGCAGGGATAACTATGGCTACACCTTC
CDR3aa: CASSYGRDNYGYTF

len: 15
d_gene: -
j_gene: TRBJ2-7
v_gene: TRBV7-9
abundance: once
CDR3nt: TGTGCCAGCAGCACCGCGGAGTATAACCACTACGAGCAGTACTTC
CDR3aa: CASSTAEYNHYEQYF

len: 16
d_gene: TRBD1
j_gene: TRBJ1-5
v_gene: TRBV27
abundance: -
CDR3nt: TGTGCCAGCAGTTTACTGGGACAGGGCGAGGATCAGCCCCAGCATTTT
CDR3aa: CASSLLGQGEDQPQHF

len: 14
d_gene: -
j_gene: TRBJ1-1
v_gene: TRBV15
abundance: -
CDR3nt: TGTGCCACCAGCACCAGACAGCTGAACACTGAAGCTTTCTTT
CDR3aa: CATSTRQLNTEAFF

len: 11
d_gene: -
j_gene: TRBJ2-2
v_gene: TRBV29-1
abundance: -
CDR3nt: TGCAGCGTTGAACAAACCGGGGAGCTGTTTTTT
CDR3aa: CSVEQTGELFF

len: 12
d_gene: -
j_gene: TRBJ1-1
v_gene: TRBV13
abundance: -
CDR3nt: TGTGCCAGCAGCTTCGGGAACACTGAAGCTTTCTTT
CDR3aa: CASSFGNTEAFF

len: 16
d_gene: TRBD1
j_gene: TRBJ1-1
v_gene: TRBV7-9
abundance: -
CDR3nt: TGTGCCAGCAGCTTAGGCAAAAACAGGGGAGACACTGAAGCTTTCTTT
CDR3aa: CASSLGKNRGDTEAFF

len: 15
d_gene: TRBD1
j_gene: TRBJ2-5
v_gene: TRBV27
abundance: few
CDR3nt: TGTGCCAGCAGTTCCGGGACAGGGGGCGCAGAGACCCAGTACTTC
CDR3aa: CASSSGTGGAETQYF

len: 14
d_gene: TRBD2
j_gene: TRBJ2-3
v_gene: TRBV2
abundance: once
CDR3nt: TGTGCCAGCCGAGCGGGATCGAACACAGATACGCAGTATTTT
CDR3aa: CASRAGSNTDTQYF

len: 12
d_gene: -
j_gene: TRBJ1-2
v_gene: TRBV5-1
abundance: -
CDR3nt: TGCGCCAGCAGCTCGGACTTCTATGGCTACACCTTC
CDR3aa: CASSSDFYGYTF

len: 18
d_gene: -
j_gene: TRBJ2-7
v_gene: TRBV5-6
abundance: few
CDR3nt: TGTGCCAGCAGCTGGCGGCAGGGGGGAATACTGAACTCCTACGAGCAGTACTTC
CDR3aa: CASSWRQGGILNSYEQYF

len: 15
d_gene: TRBD2
j_gene: TRBJ2-5
v_gene: TRBV13
abundance: -
CDR3nt: TGTGCCAGCAGCATAGGCGGGGGTGTCCAAGAGACCCAGTACTTC
CDR3aa: CASSIGGGVQETQYF

len: 14
d_gene: -
j_gene: TRBJ2-7
v_gene: TRBV13
abundance: -
CDR3nt: TGTGCCAGCAGCTTAGTGGACAGATCCTACGAGCAGTACTTC
CDR3aa: CASSLVDRSYEQYF

len: 18
d_gene: -
j_gene: TRBJ2-7
v_gene: TRBV23-1
abundance: -
CDR3nt: TGCGCCAGCAGTCAACCTAGACTTCGGGGTAACAATTCCTACGAGCAGTACTTC
CDR3aa: CASSQPRLRGNNSYEQYF

len: 15
d_gene: TRBD2
j_gene: TRBJ2-3
v_gene: TRBV5-4
abundance: -
CDR3nt: TGTGCCAGCAGCGGCGCGGGGGGGCCCACAGATACGCAGTATTTT
CDR3aa: CASSGAGGPTDTQYF

len: 12
d_gene: -
j_gene: TRBJ1-1
v_gene: TRBV7-2
abundance: -
CDR3nt: TGTGCCAGCAGCTTAGGCGGGCATGAAGCTTTCTTT
CDR3aa: CASSLGGHEAFF

len: 11
d_gene: -
j_gene: TRBJ1-3
v_gene: TRBV7-2
abundance: few
CDR3nt: TGTGCCAGCAGTGGGGCTGACACCATATATTTT
CDR3aa: CASSGADTIYF

len: 12
d_gene: -
j_gene: TRBJ1-5
v_gene: TRBV12-3/TRBV12-4
abundance: -
CDR3nt: TGTGCCAGCAGTCAACAGGGCCAGCCCCAGCATTTT
CDR3aa: CASSQQGQPQHF

len: 13
d_gene: TRBD1
j_gene: TRBJ2-7
v_gene: TRBV27
abundance: few
CDR3nt: TGTGCCAGCCAGGACAGGGGACTATTCGAGCAGTACTTC
CDR3aa: CASQDRGLFEQYF

len: 15
d_gene: -
j_gene: TRBJ1-2
v_gene: TRBV5-4
abundance: -
CDR3nt: TGTGCCAGCAGCTTGGAACAGGGCTCTAACTATGGCTACACCTTC
CDR3aa: CASSLEQGSNYGYTF

len: 13
d_gene: TRBD1
j_gene: TRBJ1-1
v_gene: TRBV6-5
abundance: -
CDR3nt: TGTGCCAGCAGGTATACAGGGGTCCTTGAAGCTTTCTTT
CDR3aa: CASRYTGVLEAFF

len: 14
d_gene: TRBD1
j_gene: TRBJ1-3
v_gene: TRBV6-5
abundance: -
CDR3nt: TGTGCCAGCAGACGGGACAGCATAGGAAACACCATATATTTT
CDR3aa: CASRRDSIGNTIYF

len: 9
d_gene: -
j_gene: TRBJ2-1
v_gene: TRBV9
abundance: -
CDR3nt: TGTGCCAGCGGGCAGGAGCAGTTCTTC
CDR3aa: CASGQEQFF

len: 13
d_gene: -
j_gene: TRBJ1-1
v_gene: TRBV2
abundance: -
CDR3nt: TGTGCCAGCAGCCGACAATTACACCTAGAAGCTTTCTTT
CDR3aa: CASSRQLHLEAFF

len: 14
d_gene: -
j_gene: TRBJ1-2
v_gene: TRBV3-1/TRBV3-2
abundance: -
CDR3nt: TGTGCCAGCAGCCAAGACCCTGTTTGGAGTGGCTACACCTTC
CDR3aa: CASSQDPVWSGYTF

len: 13
d_gene: -
j_gene: TRBJ2-7
v_gene: TRBV19
abundance: -
CDR3nt: TGTGCCAGTAGCGTTTCCAGCTCCTACGAGCAGTACTTC
CDR3aa: CASSVSSSYEQYF

len: 17
d_gene: TRBD1
j_gene: TRBJ2-7
v_gene: TRBV2
abundance: -
CDR3nt: TGTGCCAGCAGTGAATCCGGGGGGACAGGGGGCTTTTACGAGCAGTACTTC
CDR3aa: CASSESGGTGGFYEQYF

len: 14
d_gene: -
j_gene: TRBJ1-5
v_gene: TRBV20-1
abundance: -
CDR3nt: TGCAGTGCTAGTGGTTCTGGGCCAATCCAGCCCCAGCATTTT
CDR3aa: CSASGSGPIQPQHF

len: 14
d_gene: -
j_gene: TRBJ2-7
v_gene: TRBV29-1
abundance: -
CDR3nt: TGCAGCGTAGTATACCTACACAGGGAGAACGAGCAGTACTTC
CDR3aa: CSVVYLHRENEQYF

len: 16
d_gene: TRBD1
j_gene: TRBJ1-2
v_gene: TRBV7-9
abundance: -
CDR3nt: TGTGCCAGCAGCTCGATGGGGCTACAGGGGAACTATGGCTACACCTTC
CDR3aa: CASSSMGLQGNYGYTF

len: 13
d_gene: -
j_gene: TRBJ2-3
v_gene: TRBV30
abundance: -
CDR3nt: TGTGCCTGGAGTGCTCGGACAGCGCACACGCAGTATTTT
CDR3aa: CAWSARTAHTQYF

len: 14
d_gene: -
j_gene: TRBJ1-1
v_gene: TRBV29-1
abundance: -
CDR3nt: TGCAGCGCTACAAGACTGACAGGGAACACTGAAGCTTTCTTT
CDR3aa: CSATRLTGNTEAFF

len: 14
d_gene: -
j_gene: TRBJ2-3
v_gene: TRBV29-1
abundance: once
CDR3nt: TGCAGCGTTGATTTGATACAGGGCCCAGATACGCAGTATTTT
CDR3aa: CSVDLIQGPDTQYF

len: 14
d_gene: -
j_gene: TRBJ1-1
v_gene: TRBV3-1/TRBV3-2
abundance: -
CDR3nt: TGTGCCAGCAGCCAAGGGGCGGGGGCCACTGAAGCTTTCTTT
CDR3aa: CASSQGAGATEAFF

len: 14
d_gene: -
j_gene: TRBJ1-2
v_gene: TRBV6-4
abundance: few
CDR3nt: TGTGCCAGCAGTGACCGGCGGAATACAGGTGGCTACACCTTC
CDR3aa: CASSDRRNTGGYTF

len: 15
d_gene: TRBD2
j_gene: TRBJ2-1
v_gene: TRBV7-3
abundance: -
CDR3nt: TGTGCCAGCAGCTCTGTAGCGGGGGGGTCGGGTGAGCAGTTCTTC
CDR3aa: CASSSVAGGSGEQFF

len: 15
d_gene: -
j_gene: TRBJ1-3
v_gene: TRBV30
abundance: -
CDR3nt: TGTGCCTGGAGCCCACGGGGGGCAGGAGGAAACACCATATATTTT
CDR3aa: CAWSPRGAGGNTIYF

len: 15
d_gene: -
j_gene: TRBJ1-1
v_gene: TRBV30
abundance: -
CDR3nt: TGTGCCTGGAGACCCATGACTGCCGGGAACACTGAAGCTTTCTTT
CDR3aa: CAWRPMTAGNTEAFF

len: 14
d_gene: TRBD1
j_gene: TRBJ2-7
v_gene: TRBV2
abundance: -
CDR3nt: TGTGCCAACCAAATAGACAGGGGTTACTACGAGCAGTACTTC
CDR3aa: CANQIDRGYYEQYF